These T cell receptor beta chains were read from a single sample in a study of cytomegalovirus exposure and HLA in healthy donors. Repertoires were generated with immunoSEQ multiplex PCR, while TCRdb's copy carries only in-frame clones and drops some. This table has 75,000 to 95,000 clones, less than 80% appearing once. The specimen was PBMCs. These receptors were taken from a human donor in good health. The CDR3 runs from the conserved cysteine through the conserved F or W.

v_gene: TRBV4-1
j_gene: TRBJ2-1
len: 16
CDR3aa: CASSQGPDSKSNEQFF

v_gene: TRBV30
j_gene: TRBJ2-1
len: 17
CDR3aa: CAWSQGRLAGALDEQFF

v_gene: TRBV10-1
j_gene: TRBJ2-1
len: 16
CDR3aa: CASSEWGTGIRNEQFF

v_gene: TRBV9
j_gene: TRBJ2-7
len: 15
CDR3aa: CASSVGGPPSYEQYF

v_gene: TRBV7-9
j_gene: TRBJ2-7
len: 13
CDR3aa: CASSLAGGNEQYF

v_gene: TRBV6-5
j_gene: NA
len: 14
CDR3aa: CASSYSGTDYEQYF

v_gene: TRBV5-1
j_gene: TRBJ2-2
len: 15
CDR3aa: CASSLPSATDGSCFF

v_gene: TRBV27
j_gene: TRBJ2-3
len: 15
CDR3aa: CASGPLTGGTDTQYF

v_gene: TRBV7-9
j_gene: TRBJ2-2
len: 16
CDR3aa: CATRRGERENTGELFF

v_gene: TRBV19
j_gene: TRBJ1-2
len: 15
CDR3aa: CASSTGTGYRYGYTF

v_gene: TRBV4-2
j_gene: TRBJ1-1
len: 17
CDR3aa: CASSQAGRGLLNTEAFF

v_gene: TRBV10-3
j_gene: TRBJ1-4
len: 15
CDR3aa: CAISDPDRGQEKLFF

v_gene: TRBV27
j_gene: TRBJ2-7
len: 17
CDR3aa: CASSLSGLAGAYYEQYF

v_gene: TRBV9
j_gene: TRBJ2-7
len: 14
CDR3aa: CASSGAGPPYEQYF

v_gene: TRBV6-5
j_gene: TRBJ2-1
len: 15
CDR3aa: CASIPEGGGHNEQFF

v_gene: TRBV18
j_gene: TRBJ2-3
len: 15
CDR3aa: CASSSYGTTTDTQYF

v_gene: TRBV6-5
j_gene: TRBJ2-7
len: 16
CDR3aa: CASSYRSPGQGYEQYF

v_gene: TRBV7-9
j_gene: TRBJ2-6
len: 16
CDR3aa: CASSLGGSSGANVLTF

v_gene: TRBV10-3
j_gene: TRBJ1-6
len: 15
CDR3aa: CAIMEEEAYNSPLHF

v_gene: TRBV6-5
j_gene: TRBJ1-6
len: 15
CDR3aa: CASSRGQPSNSPLHF

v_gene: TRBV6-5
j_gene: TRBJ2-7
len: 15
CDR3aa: CASTRARGSGYEQYF

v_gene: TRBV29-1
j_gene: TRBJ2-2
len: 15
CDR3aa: CSVGGVAIRTGELFF

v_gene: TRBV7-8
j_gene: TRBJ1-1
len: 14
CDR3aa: CASSLAETGPEAFF

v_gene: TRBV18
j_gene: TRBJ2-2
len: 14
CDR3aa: CASSPATVTGELFF

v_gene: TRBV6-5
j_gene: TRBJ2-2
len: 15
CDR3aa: CASSSGTGKVGELFF

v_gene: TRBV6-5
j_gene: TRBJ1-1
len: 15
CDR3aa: CASSSPSGGWTEAFF

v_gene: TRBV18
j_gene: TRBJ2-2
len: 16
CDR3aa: CASSGYSAQGTGELFF

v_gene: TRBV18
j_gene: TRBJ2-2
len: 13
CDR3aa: CASPSTNTGELFF

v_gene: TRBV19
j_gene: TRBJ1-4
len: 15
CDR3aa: CASSMAGVGNEKLFF

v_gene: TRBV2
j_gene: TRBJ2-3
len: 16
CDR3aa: CASRGTALSSTDTQYF

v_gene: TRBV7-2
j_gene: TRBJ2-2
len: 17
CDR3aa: CASSPDGTGGSTGELFF

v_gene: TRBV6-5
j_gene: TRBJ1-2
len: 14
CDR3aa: CASSVDRVDYGYTF

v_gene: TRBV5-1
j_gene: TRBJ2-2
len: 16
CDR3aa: CASSHKLDQGGGELFF

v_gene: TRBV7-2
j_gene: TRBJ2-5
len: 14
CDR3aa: CASSSRVAGETQYF

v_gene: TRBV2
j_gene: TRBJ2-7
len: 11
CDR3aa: CASSAGGEQYF

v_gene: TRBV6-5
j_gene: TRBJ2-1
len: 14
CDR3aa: CASSYWDTINEQFF

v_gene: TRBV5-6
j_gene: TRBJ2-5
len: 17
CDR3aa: CASSFGGTGPRAETQYF

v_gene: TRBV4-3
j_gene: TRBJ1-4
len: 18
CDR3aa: CASSRGRQVFGTNEKLFF

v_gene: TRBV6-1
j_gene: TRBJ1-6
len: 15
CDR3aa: CASTRVRGDNSPLHF

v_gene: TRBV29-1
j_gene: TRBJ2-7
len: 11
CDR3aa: CSVRSSYEQYF

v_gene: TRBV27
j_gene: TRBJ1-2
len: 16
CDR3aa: CASSLGAGAPNYGYTF

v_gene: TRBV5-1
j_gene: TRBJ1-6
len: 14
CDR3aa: CASTSQGYNSPLHF

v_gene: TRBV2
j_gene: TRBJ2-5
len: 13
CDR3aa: CASSQNGQETQYF

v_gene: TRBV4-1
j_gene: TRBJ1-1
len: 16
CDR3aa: CASSPRVLMQNTEAFF

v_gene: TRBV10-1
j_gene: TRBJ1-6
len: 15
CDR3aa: CASSPGQGGGSPLHF

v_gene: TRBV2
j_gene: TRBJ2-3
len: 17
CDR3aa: CASSGGTSGGTTDTQYF

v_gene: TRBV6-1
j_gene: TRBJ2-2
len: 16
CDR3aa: CASSAGLGGETGELFF

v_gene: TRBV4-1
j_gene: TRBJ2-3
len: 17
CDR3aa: CASSQPGAGGPRNTQYF

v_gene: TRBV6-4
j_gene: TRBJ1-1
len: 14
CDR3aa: CASSSRTGVTEAFF

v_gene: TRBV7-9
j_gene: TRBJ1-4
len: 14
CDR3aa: CASSQTDSNEKLFF

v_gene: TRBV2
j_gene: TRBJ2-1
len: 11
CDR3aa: CASMEEGRQFF

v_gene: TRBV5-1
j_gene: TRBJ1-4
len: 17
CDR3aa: CASSLTSTGGPTEKLFF

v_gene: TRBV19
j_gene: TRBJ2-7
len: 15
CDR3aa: CASSIGRGGLYEQYF

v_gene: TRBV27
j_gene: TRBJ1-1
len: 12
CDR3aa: CASSDRTGRAFF

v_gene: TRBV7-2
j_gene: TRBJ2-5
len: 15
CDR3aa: CASSLVVESQETQYF

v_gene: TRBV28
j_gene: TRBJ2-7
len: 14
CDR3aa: CASSGLAGDYEQYF

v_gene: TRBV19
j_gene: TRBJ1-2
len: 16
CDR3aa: CASSISPLDSVDGYTF

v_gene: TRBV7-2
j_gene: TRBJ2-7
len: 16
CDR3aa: CASSIAASGVSYEQYF